This T cell receptor beta chain was captured in a study of spatial heterogeneity in lung cancer. Study as a whole: Researchers sequenced follow-up PBMC samples if they had them, and these came a median of approximately 26 months after resection.

TCRdb analysed the 5' RACE reads with MiXCR anew, one entry per CDR3 protein. The data contain about 52,000 distinct CDR3 sequences, 7.4% of them seen just once; the ten biggest clones take up approximately 40%. Germline-derived CDR1 and CDR2 are SGHRS and YFSETQ. V dropped 0 bases and J dropped 5 bases, with 5 bases sitting between them. The CDR3 consists of 13 residues. The sample's time point: blood at routine non-recurrence follow-up after resection. No cell sorting; template was whole RNA from tumor, lung tissue or PBMC. This TCR was recovered from a female donor with early-stage non-small cell lung cancer. The starting material was PBMCs, obtained at follow-up. This chain links TRBV5-1 with TRBJ2-2, with D uncertain. The CDR3 spells CASSLAPTGELFF. In nucleotides, the CDR3 is TGCGCCAGCAGCTTGGCGCCGACCGGGGAGCTGTTTTTT.